This TCR beta chain was documented in a study of blood T cell repertoires in COVID-19. The wider study: Some COVID-19 samples were acute and others convalescent; all came from the United States, Italy and Spain. Sources were T cells, B-cell-depleted T cells, or PBMCs; the material itself was cDNA or gDNA.

This CDR3 has 13 amino acids. Germline CDR1 SGHTA, CDR2 FQGTGA. The junction had 3 bases not matched to a gene; V was cut back by 3 bases and J by 7 bases. Authors' analysis steps: How many nucleated cells were present was estimated from reference gene primer amplification. The data were produced by immunoSEQ multiplex PCR, yet TCRdb's version contains in-frame clones alone and is incomplete. V and J calls plus clone size are reproduced from that table; the DNA served to infer D and trimming. Among under 250,000 clones listed, around 82% were seen once. The TCR was taken from a man under 40 with acute COVID-19. The chain joins TRBV7-3 to TRBJ2-1; 7 bases fit TRBD2. The sample consisted of PBMCs or T cells enriched from blood (not recorded which). This chain's CDR3 is CASSLGGKNEQFF. The CDR3 nucleotides are TGTGCCAGCAGCTTGGGAGGGAAGAATGAGCAGTTCTTC.